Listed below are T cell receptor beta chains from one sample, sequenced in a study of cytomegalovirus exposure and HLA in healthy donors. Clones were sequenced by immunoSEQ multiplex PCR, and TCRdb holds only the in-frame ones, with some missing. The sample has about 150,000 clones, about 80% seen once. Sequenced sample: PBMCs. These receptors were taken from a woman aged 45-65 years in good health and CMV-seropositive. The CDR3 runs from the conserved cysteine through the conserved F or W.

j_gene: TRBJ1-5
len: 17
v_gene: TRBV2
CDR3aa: CASSETGGLNSNQPQHF

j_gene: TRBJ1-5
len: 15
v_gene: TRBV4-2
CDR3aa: CASSHDRYSNQPQHF

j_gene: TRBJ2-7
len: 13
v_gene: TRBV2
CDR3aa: CASSGGQGYEQYF

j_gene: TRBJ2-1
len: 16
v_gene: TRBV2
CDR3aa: CASSEVRLAGDNEQFF

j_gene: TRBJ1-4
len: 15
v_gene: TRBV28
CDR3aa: CASSSGGLANEKLFF

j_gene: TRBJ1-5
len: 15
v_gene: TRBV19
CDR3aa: CASSRTGSVNQPQHF

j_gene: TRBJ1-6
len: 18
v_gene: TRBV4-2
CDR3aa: CASSQETLKQAGNSPLHF

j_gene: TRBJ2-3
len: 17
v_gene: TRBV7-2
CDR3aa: CASSLGILAGSTDTQYF

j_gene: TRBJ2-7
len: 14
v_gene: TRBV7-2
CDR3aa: CASSLDRGTHEQYF

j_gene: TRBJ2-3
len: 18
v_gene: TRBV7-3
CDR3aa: CASSLNSGLAGIQDTQYF

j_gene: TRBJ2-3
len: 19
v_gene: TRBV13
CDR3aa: CASTARASGRTPSTDTQYF

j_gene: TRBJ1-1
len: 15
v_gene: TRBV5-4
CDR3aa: CASSLVGGGYTEAFF

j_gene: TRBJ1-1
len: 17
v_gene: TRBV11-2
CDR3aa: CASSQDIGTGVIVEAFF

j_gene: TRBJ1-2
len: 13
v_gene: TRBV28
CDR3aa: CASSTGGAYGYTF

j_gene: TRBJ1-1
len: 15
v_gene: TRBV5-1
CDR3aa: CASSWQGSANTEAFF

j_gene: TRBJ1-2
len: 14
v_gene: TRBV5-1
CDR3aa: CASSFLGGSPGYTF

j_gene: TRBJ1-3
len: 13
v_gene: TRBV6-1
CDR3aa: CASRRTSRGAIYF

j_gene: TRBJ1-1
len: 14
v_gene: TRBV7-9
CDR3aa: CASSLQGIRAEAFF

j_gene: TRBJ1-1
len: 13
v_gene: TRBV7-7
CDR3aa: CASSLVPTGEAFF

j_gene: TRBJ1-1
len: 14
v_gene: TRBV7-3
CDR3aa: CASSAETANTEAFF

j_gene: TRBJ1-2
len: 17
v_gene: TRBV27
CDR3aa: CASSLRAGRSVAYGYTF

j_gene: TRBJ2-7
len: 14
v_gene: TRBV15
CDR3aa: CATSRDSIPLEQYF

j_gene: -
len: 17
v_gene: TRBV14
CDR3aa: CASSQAVTRLGVYEQYF

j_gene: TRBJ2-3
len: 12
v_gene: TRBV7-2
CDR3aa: CASSLRTDTQYF

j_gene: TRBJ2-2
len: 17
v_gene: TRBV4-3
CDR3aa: CASSQAQTPSGAGELFF

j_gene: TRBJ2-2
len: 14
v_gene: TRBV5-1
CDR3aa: CASSLGNRAGELFF

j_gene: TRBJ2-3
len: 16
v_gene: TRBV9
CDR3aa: CASSVETVPNSDTQYF

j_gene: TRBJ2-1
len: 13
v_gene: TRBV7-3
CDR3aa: CASSVQGNNEQFF

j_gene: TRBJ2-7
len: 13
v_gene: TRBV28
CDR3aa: CASSSGGPYEQYF

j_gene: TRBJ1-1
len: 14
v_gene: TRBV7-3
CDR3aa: CASSTAPGDTEAFF

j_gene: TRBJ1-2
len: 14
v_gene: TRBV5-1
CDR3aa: CASRLGVSESGYTF

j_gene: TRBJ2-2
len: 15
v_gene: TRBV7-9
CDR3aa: CSSSLIGQASGELFF

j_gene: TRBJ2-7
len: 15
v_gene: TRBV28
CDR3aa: CASSSGTAGVYEQYF

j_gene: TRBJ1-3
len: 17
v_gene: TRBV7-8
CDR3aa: CASSPWGGTSSGNTIYF

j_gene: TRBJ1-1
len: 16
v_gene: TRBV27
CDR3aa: CASRALSGGLNTEAFF

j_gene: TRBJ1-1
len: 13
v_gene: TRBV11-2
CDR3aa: CASSLRRVTEAFF

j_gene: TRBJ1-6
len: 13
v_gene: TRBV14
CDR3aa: CASSRQASSPLHF

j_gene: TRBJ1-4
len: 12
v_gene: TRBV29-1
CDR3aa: CSVGRLEEKLFF

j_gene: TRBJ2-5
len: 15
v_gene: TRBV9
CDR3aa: CASSEGSGGRETQYF

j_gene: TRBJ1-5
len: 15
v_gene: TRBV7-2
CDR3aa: CASSSRGHGNQPQHF

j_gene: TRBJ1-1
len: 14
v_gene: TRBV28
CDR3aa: CASSRDKAHTEAFF

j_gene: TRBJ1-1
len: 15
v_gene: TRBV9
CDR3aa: CASSKKGAGETEAFF

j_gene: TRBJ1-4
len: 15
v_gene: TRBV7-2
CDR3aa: CASSLNWSPGEKLFF

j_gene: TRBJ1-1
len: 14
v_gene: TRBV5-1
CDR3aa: CASSHNRVGTEAFF

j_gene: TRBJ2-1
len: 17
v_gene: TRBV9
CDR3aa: CASSVGTLAGGYNEQFF

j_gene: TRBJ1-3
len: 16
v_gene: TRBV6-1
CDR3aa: CASSGGQLFSGNTIYF

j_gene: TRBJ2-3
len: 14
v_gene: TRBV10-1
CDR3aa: CASRGGAMVYTQYF

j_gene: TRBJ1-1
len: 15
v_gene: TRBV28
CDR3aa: CASSPMGASIAEAFF

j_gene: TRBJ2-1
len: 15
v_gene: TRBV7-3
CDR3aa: CASSPLAGIYNEQFF

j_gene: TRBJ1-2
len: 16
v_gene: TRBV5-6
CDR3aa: CASSLAGTGFDYGYTF

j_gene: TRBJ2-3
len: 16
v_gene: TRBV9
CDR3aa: CASSPRLAGRADTQYF

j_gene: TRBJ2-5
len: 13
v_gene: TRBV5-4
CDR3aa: CASSWGGKETQYF

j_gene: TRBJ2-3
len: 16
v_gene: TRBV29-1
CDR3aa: CSVEGRGGRLTDTQYF